The 10 T cell receptor beta chains below all came from one sample that was sequenced in a study of Ad26.COV2.S vaccination and SARS-CoV-2 variants. Treatment given: roughly 18 received Ad26.COV2.S at low or high dose, single or two shots; about 5 received placebo; per-sample allocation not given. Sampling happened 63 days after the first vaccine or placebo injection. The protocol was immunoSEQ multiplex PCR, while the TCRdb copy is restricted to in-frame clones and leaves out a portion. The sample has hundreds of thousands of clones; 80% to 90% are singletons. The sequences come from peripheral blood, collected in a trial of Ad26.COV2.S vaccine versus placebo. These receptors came from a person aged 18-65 years who received the Ad26.COV2.S COVID-19 vaccine or a placebo.

Concerning this clone itself: This may come from a read error, since a much larger clone is one base off. The J gene is TRBJ2-5, the V gene TRBV3-1 (or the pseudogene TRBV3-2), with D unresolved. CDR1 is LGHDT, CDR2 YNNKEL, per germline (reference sequence). This CDR3 spans 12 amino acids. Trimming cost V 4 bases and J 2 bases, with 5 bases left between them. The CDR3 nucleotides read TGTGCCAGCAGCCCGGAACAAGAGACCCAGTACTTC. Amino acid sequence: CASSPEQETQYF.

V and J are TRBV7-9 and TRBJ2-5; D may be TRBD1 (5 bases). V was trimmed by 5 bases and J by 1 base, leaving 11 bases between them. The CDR3 is made up of 14 amino acids. The germline V gene encodes CDR1 SEHNR and CDR2 FQNEAQ (reference sequence). The CDR3 loop is CASSLEQGQETQYF. CDR3 bases: TGTGCCAGCAGCCTTGAGCAGGGCCAAGAGACCCAGTACTTC.

The V call is TRBV9, the J call TRBJ2-5; D unresolved. The ends were cut back, 0 bases at V and 5 bases at J, with 11 bases in the middle. CDR1 is SGDLS and CDR2 is YYNGEE in the germline V gene. The CDR3 extends over 14 amino acids. CDR3 bases: TGTGCCAGCAGCGTAGGGCTCGAGGCGGAGACCCAGTACTTC. Its protein product is CASSVGLEAETQYF.

The genes are TRBV30 and TRBJ1-3; D not resolved. CDR3 size: 13 residues. Trimming left V 2 bases short and J 0 bases short, with 5 bases between. Germline-derived CDR1 and CDR2 are GTSNPN and SVGIG (reference sequence). The CDR3 DNA follows: TGTGCCTGGAGTAGGTTCTCTGGAAACACCATATATTTT. This sequence encodes CAWSRFSGNTIYF.

The V and J genes are TRBV7-9 and TRBJ1-5, with D perhaps TRBD1 (5 bases). Germline V CDR1 and CDR2: SEHNR, FQNEAQ (reference sequence). This CDR3 has 14 residues. Deletions cut 8 bases from V and 1 base from J, with 12 bases between. The chain's CDR3 is CASAPGGSNQPQHF. In DNA, the CDR3 is TGTGCCAGCGCACCGGGGGGGAGCAATCAGCCCCAGCATTTT. The full variable domain, with the rest looked up from reference TRBV7-9 and TRBJ1-5, is DTGVSQNPRHKITKRGQNVTFRCDPISEHNRLYWYRQTLGQGPEFLTYFQNEAQLEKSRLLSDRFSAERPKGSFSTLEIQRTEQGDSAMYLCASAPGGSNQPQHFGDGTRLSIL.

J is TRBJ1-6 and V is TRBV19; D perhaps matches TRBD1 (5 bases). The length of the CDR3 is 11 residues. The germline CDR1 and CDR2 sequences are LNHDA and SQIVND (reference sequence). V was clipped by 7 bases and J by 14 bases, with 12 bases between them. Here the CDR3 DNA reads TGTGCCAGTAAAGCGGGGCCGTCCCTCCACTTT. Its protein product is CASKAGPSLHF.

The chain recombines TRBV28 with TRBJ1-1; D is possibly TRBD1 (6 bases). Germline V gives CDR1 MDHEN, CDR2 SYDVKM. This CDR3 is built from 14 residues. The V gene lost 7 bases and the J gene lost 5 bases, with 17 bases spanning the gap. CDR3 sequence: CASTVQQGRTEAFF. The CDR3, as DNA: TGTGCCAGCACCGTACAACAGGGTAGAACTGAAGCTTTCTTT.

The chain uses TRBV5-4 and TRBJ2-2, with 10 bases identical to TRBD1. The germline V gene has CDR1 SGHNT and CDR2 YYREEE (reference sequence). The CDR3 totals 14 residues. V trimming: 2 bases; J trimming: 6 bases; junction bases outside the gene matches: 1. The CDR3 loop reads CASSLGQGAGELFF. The CDR3 region has the DNA TGTGCCAGCAGCTTAGGACAGGGGGCCGGGGAGCTGTTTTTT. Using reference TRBV5-4 and TRBJ2-2 for the parts outside the CDR3, the full variable domain is ETGVTQSPTHLIKTRGQQVTLRCSSQSGHNTVSWYQQALGQGPQFIFQYYREEENGRGNFPPRFSGLQFPNYSSELNVNALELDDSALYLCASSLGQGAGELFFGEGSRLTVL.

This clone has a single count. The chain carries TRBV19 and TRBJ1-4, with D possibly matching TRBD1 (6 bases). CDR1 LNHDA and CDR2 SQIVND come from the germline V gene (reference sequence). CDR3 length: 13 amino acids. V was trimmed by 10 bases and J by 7 bases, leaving 16 bases between them. CDR3 in amino acids: CATNRDRGEKLFF. The CDR3, as DNA: TGTGCCACCAACAGGGACCGCGGTGAAAAACTGTTTTTT.

Only one count was recorded for this clone. The V gene is TRBV5-6, the J gene TRBJ2-3; 9 nucleotides align to TRBD1. Losses at the gene ends were 4 bases for V and 4 bases for J; bases not matched to a gene: 7. This CDR3 contains 15 residues. CDR1 SGHDT and CDR2 YYEEEE come from the germline V gene. The CDR3 coding sequence is TGTGCCAGCAGCCAGGGACAGGGCACGCCAGATACGCAGTATTTT. It translates to CASSQGQGTPDTQYF.